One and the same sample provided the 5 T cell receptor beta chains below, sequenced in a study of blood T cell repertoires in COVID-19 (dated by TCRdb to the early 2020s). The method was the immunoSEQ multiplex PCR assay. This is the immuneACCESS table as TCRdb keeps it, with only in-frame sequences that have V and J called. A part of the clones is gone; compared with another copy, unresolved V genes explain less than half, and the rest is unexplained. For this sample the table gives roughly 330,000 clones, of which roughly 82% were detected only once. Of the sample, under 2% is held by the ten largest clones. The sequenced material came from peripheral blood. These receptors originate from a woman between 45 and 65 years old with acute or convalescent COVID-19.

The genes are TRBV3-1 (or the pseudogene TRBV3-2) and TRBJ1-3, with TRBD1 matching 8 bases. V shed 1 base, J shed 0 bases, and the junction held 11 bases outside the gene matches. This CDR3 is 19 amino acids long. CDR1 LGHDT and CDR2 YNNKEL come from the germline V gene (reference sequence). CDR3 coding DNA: TGTGCCAGCAGCCAAGTCGCTTGGGGGACAGGAGACTCTGGAAACACCATATATTTT. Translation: CASSQVAWGTGDSGNTIYF.

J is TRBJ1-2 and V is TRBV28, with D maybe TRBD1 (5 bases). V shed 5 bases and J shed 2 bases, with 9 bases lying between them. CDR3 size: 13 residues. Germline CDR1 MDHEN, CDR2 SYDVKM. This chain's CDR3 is CASSPDRNYGYTF. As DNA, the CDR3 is TGTGCCAGCAGTCCCGACAGAAACTATGGCTACACCTTC.

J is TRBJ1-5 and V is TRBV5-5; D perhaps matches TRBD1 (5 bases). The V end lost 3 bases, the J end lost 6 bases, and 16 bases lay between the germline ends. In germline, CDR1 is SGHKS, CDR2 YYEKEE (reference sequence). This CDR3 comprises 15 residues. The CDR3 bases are TGTGCCAGCAGCTCCGGCAGGGCAGTAGTTCAGCCCCAGCATTTT. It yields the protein CASSSGRAVVQPQHF.

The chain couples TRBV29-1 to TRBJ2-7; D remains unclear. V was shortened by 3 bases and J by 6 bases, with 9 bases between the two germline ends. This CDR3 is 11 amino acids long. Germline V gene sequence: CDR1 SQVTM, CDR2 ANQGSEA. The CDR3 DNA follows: TGCAGCGTTGAGGCAGGCCCCGAGCAGTACTTC. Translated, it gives CSVEAGPEQYF.

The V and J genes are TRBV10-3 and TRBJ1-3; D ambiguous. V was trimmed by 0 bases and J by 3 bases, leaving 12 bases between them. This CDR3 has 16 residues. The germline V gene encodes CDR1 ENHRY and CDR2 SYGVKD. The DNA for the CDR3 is TGTGCCATCAGTGAGTCTGGAGGGTATAGTGGAAACACCATATATTTT. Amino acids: CAISESGGYSGNTIYF.